This T cell receptor beta chain was identified in a study of cytomegalovirus exposure and HLA in healthy donors. Regarding the study as a whole: Sequencing likely generated an artifact that appeared as a cluster of highly shared sequence variants. TCR beta V segments were, for the most part, productive about 87% or about 30% of the time in an earlier analysis.

This clone was seen a handful of times. What it binds is not known. The PCR had 60 Vbeta and 13 Jbeta primers. Clones were read by immunoSEQ multiplex PCR, and TCRdb kept only the in-frame ones, dropping some. The data contain some 170,000 clones, roughly 80% of them seen just once; the ten biggest clones take up about 1.4%. CDR3 length equals 13 residues. V shed 8 bases and J shed 8 bases, with 16 bases lying between them. Per germline, CDR1 WSHSY and CDR2 SAAADI. The sample taken for sequencing was PBMCs. This chain connects TRBV10-2 to TRBJ2-1; the D gene is possibly TRBD2 (5 bases). This clonotype originated in a girl aged 5-17 years in good health and CMV-seropositive. The DNA of the CDR3 is TGCGCCAGCCGGCGGAACCAGGAGGATGAGCAGTTCTTC. It codes for CASRRNQEDEQFF.